The entry that follows covers one T cell receptor beta chain sequence. Its antigen is not known. The data stem from a study of cytomegalovirus exposure and HLA in healthy donors. Unmatched junction bases numbered 7, after V lost 8 bases and J lost 3 bases. The CDR3 has 13 residues. Germline CDR1 is MNHNS and CDR2 is SASEGT. PCR involved 60 Vbeta and 13 Jbeta primers. Assay used: immunoSEQ multiplex PCR; TCRdb lists only in-frame clones, some missing. The data show 70,000 or so clones, with roughly 82% seen just once and 1.9% held by the top ten. Study-wide results and limits: Reportedly, diagnosis of cytomegalovirus status by the classifier showed high specificity and sensitivity.

The chain couples TRBV6-1 to TRBJ2-7; 7 bases are a match to TRBD1. Sequenced material: PBMCs. This clonotype was sampled from a man younger than 35 in good health and CMV-seronegative. The CDR3 DNA sequence: TGTGCCAGCTACGGGACAGCAAACTACGAGCAGTACTTC. Its translation is CASYGTANYEQYF.